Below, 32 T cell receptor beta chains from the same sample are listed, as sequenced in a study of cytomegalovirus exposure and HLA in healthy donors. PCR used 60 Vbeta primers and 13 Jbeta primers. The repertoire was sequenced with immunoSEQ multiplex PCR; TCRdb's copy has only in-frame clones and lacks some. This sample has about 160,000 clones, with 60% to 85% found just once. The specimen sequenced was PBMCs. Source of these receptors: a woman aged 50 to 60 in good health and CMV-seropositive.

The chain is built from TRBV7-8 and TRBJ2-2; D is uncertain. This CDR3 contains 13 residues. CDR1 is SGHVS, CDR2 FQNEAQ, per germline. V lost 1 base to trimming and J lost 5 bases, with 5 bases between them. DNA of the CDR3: TGTGCCAGCAGCTTAGGGCGGACCGGGGAGCTGTTTTTT. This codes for CASSLGRTGELFF.

CDR3 region: CASSLEAWTSGANTGELFF. As DNA, the CDR3 is TGCGCCAGCAGCTTGGAGGCTTGGACTAGCGGGGCGAACACCGGGGAGCTGTTTTTT. The rearrangement uses TRBV5-1 and TRBJ2-2; 12 bases are shared with TRBD2. Trimming removed 0 bases from V and 0 bases from J; junction bases left unmatched: 6. Germline V gene lookup returns CDR1 SGHRS and CDR2 YFSETQ. This CDR3 has 19 amino acids.

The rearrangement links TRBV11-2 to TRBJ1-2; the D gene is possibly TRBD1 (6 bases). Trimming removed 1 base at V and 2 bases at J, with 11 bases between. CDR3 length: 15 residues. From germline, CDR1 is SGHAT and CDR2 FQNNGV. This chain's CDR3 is CASSLAPGVNYGYTF. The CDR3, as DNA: TGTGCCAGCAGCTTAGCTCCAGGGGTAAACTATGGCTACACCTTC. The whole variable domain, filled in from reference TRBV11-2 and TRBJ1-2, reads EAGVAQSPRYKIIEKRQSVAFWCNPISGHATLYWYQQILGQGPKLLIQFQNNGVVDDSQLPKDRFSAERLKGVDSTLKIQPAKLEDSAVYLCASSLAPGVNYGYTFGSGTRLTVV.

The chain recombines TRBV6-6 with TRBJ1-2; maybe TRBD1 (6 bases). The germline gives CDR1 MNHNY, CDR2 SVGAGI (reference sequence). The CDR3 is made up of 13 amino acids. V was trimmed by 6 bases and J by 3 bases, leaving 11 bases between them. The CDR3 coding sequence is TGTGCCAGCAGCCTCGACAGGTACTATGGCTACACCTTC. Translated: CASSLDRYYGYTF.

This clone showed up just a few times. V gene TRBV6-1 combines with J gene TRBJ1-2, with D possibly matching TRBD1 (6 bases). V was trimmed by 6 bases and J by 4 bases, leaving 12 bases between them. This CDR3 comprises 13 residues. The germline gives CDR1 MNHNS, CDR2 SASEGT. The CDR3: CASRDSPSYGYTF. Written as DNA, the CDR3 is TGTGCCAGCAGGGACAGTCCCTCCTATGGCTACACCTTC.

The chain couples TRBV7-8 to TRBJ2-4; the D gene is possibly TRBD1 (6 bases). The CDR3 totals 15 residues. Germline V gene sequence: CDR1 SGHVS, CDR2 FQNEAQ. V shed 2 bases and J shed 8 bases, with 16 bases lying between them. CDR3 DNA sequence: TGTGCCAGCAGCTTACTTTTTGGGGGCGGGTACATTCAGTACTTC. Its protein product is CASSLLFGGGYIQYF. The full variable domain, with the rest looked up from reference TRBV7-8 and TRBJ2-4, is GAGVSQSPRYKVAKRGQDVALRCDPISGHVSLFWYQQALGQGPEFLTYFQNEAQLDKSGLPSDRFFAERPEGSVSTLKIQRTQQEDSAVYLCASSLLFGGGYIQYFGAGTRLSVL.

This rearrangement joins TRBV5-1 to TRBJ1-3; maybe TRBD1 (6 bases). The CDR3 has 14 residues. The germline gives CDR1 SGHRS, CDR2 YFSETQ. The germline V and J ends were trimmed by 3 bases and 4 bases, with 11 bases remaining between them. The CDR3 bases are TGCGCCAGCAGCTCGACAGGACCCGGAAACACCATATATTTT. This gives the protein CASSSTGPGNTIYF.

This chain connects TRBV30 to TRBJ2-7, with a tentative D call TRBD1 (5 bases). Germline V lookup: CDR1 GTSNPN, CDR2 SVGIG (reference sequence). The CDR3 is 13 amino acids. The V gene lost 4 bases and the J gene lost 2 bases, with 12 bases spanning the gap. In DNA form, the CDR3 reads TGTGCCTGGAATCAGGGTAACCCCTACGAGCAGTACTTC. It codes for CAWNQGNPYEQYF.

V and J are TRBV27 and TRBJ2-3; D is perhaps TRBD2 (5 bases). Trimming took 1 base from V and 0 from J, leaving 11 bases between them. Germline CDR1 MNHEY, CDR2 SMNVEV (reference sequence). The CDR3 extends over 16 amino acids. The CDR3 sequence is CASSLFISASTDTQYF. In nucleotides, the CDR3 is TGTGCCAGCAGTTTATTTATTAGCGCTAGCACAGATACGCAGTATTTT.

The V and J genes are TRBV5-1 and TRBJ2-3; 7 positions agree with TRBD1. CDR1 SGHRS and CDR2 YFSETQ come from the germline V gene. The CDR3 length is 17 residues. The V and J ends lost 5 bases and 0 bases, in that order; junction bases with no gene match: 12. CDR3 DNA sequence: TGCGCCAGCAGTTCAGGACAGGCGGGTTTTAGCACAGATACGCAGTATTTT. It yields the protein CASSSGQAGFSTDTQYF. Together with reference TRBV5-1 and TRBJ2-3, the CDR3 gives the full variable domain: KAGVTQTPRYLIKTRGQQVTLSCSPISGHRSVSWYQQTPGQGLQFLFEYFSETQRNKGNFPGRFSGRQFSNSRSEMNVSTLELGDSALYLCASSSGQAGFSTDTQYFGPGTRLTVL.

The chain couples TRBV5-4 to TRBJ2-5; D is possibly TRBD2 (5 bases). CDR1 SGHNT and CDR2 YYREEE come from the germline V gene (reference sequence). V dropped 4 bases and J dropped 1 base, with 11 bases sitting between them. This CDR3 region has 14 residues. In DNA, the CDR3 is TGTGCCAGCAGCCTCGGACTCGCCCAAGAGACCCAGTACTTC. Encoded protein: CASSLGLAQETQYF.

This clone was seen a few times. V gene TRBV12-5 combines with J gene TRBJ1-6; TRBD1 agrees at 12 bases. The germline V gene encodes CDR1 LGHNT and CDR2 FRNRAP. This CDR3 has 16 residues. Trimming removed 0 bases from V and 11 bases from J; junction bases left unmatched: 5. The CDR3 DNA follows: TGTGCTAGTGGTTTGGTACGGGGACAGGGGGCGGCACCCCTCCACTTT. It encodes CASGLVRGQGAAPLHF.

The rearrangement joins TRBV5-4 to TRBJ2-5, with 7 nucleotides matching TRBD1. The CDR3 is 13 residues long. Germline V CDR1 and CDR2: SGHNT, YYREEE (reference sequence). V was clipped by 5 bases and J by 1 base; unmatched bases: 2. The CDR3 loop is CASRGTVQETQYF. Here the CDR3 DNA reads TGTGCCAGCAGGGGGACAGTCCAAGAGACCCAGTACTTC.

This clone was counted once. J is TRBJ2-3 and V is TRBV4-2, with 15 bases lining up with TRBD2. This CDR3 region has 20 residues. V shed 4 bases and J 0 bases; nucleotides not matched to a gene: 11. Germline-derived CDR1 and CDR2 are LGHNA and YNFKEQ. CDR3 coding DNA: TGTGCCAGCAGCCCAGGACTAGCGGGGGGGCAAATTATTAGCACAGATACGCAGTATTTT. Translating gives CASSPGLAGGQIISTDTQYF.

CDR3 loop: CASSFRTGRETQYF. The CDR3 DNA is TGTGCCAGCAGCTTTCGGACAGGTCGGGAGACCCAGTACTTC. The chain uses TRBV7-2 and TRBJ2-5, with TRBD1 matching 7 bases. The CDR3 runs 14 residues. CDR1 and CDR2 from the germline V gene are SGHTA and FQGNSA. Trimming removed 3 bases from V and 5 bases from J; junction bases left unmatched: 6.

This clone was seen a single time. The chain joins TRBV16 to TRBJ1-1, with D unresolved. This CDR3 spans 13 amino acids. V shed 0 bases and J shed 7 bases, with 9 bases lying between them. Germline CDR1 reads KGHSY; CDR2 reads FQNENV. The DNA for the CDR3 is TGTGCCAGCAGCCAATCAGGCGGTAATGAAGCTTTCTTT. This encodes CASSQSGGNEAFF.

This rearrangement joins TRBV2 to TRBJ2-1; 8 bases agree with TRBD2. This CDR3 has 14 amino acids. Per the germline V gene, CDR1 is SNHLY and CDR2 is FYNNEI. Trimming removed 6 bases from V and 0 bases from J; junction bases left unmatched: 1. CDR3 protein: CASRGTSSYNEQFF. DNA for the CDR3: TGTGCCAGCAGGGGGACTAGCTCCTACAATGAGCAGTTCTTC.

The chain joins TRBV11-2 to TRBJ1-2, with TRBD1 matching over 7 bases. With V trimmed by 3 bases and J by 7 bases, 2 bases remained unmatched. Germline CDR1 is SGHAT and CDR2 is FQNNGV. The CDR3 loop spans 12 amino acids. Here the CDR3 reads CASSFGTAGYTF. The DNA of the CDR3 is TGTGCCAGCAGCTTCGGGACAGCTGGCTACACCTTC.

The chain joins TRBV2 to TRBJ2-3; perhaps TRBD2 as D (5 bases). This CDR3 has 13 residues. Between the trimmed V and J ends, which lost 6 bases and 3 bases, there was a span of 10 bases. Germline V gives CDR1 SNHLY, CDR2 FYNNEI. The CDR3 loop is CASSGDRTDTQYF. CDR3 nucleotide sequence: TGTGCCAGCAGCGGGGATAGGACAGATACGCAGTATTTT.

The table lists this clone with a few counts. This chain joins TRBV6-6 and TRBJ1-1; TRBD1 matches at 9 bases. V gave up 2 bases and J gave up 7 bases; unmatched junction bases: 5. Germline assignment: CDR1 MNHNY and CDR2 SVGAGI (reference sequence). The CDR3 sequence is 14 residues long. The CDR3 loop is CASSYGTGNNEAFF. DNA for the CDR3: TGTGCCAGCAGTTACGGGACAGGGAATAATGAAGCTTTCTTT.

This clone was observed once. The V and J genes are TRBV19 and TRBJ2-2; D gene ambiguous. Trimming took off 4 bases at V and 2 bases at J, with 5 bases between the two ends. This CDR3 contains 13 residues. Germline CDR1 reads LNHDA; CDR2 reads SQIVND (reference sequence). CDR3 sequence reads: CASSRQNTGELFF. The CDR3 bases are TGTGCCAGTAGTAGACAAAACACCGGGGAGCTGTTTTTT.

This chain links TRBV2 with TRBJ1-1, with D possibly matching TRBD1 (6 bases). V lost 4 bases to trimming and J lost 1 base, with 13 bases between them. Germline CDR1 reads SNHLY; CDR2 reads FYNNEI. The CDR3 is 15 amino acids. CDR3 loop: CASSGSGTSNTEAFF. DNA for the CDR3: TGTGCCAGCAGTGGATCCGGGACATCGAACACTGAAGCTTTCTTT.

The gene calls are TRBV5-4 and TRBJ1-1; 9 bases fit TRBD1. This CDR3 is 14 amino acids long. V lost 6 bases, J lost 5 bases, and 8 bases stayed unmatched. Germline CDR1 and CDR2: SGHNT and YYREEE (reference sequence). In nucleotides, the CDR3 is TGTGCCAGCACCCAACAGGGGGCGCGGACTGAAGCTTTCTTT. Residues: CASTQQGARTEAFF.

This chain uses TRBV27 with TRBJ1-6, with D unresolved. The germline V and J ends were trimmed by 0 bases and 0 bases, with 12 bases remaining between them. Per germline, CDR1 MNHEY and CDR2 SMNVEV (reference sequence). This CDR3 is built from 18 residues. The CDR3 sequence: CASSLSSFASSYNSPLHF. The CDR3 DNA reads TGTGCCAGCAGTTTATCGAGTTTCGCGAGCTCCTATAATTCACCCCTCCACTTT.

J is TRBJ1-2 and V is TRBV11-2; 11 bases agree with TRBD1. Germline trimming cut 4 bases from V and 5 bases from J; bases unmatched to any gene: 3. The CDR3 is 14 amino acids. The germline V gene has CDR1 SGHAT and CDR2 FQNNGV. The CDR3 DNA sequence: TGTGCCAGCAGCTGGGGGACAGGGGGATATGGCTACACCTTC. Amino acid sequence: CASSWGTGGYGYTF.

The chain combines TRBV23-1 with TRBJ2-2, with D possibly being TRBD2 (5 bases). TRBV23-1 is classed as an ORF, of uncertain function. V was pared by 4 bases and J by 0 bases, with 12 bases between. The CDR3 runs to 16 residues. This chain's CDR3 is CASSRSGVTNTGELFF. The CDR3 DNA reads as TGCGCCAGCAGTCGATCCGGGGTTACGAACACCGGGGAGCTGTTTTTT.

In DNA, the CDR3 is TGTGCCAGCTCACAACGACAGGGGATTGGGTACGAGCAGTACTTC. Protein sequence: CASSQRQGIGYEQYF. The V and J genes are TRBV18 and TRBJ2-7; 8 bases match TRBD1. CDR3 size: 15 residues. With 4 bases clipped from V and 4 bases from J, the junction kept 9 bases outside the gene matches. Germline assignment: CDR1 KGHSH and CDR2 LQKENI.

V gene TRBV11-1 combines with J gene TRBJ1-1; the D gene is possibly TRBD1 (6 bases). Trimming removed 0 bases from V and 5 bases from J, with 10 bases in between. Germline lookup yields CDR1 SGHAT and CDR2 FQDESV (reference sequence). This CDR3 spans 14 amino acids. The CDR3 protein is CASSLAGGGTEAFF. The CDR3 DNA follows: TGTGCCAGCAGCTTAGCAGGGGGGGGAACTGAAGCTTTCTTT.

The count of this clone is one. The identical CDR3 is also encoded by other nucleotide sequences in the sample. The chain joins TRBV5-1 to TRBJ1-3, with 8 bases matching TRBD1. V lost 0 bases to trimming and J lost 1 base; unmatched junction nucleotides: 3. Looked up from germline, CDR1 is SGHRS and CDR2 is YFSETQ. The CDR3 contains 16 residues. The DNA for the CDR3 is TGCGCCAGCAGCTTGGCAGGACAGGGATCTGGAAACACCATATATTTT. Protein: CASSLAGQGSGNTIYF.

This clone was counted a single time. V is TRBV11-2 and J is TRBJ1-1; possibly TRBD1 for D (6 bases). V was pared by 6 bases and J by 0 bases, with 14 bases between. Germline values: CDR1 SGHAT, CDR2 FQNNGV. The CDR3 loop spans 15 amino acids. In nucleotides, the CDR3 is TGTGCCAGCAGACGGGCGGGGGACATGAACACTGAAGCTTTCTTT. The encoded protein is CASRRAGDMNTEAFF. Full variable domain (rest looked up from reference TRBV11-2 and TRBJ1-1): EAGVAQSPRYKIIEKRQSVAFWCNPISGHATLYWYQQILGQGPKLLIQFQNNGVVDDSQLPKDRFSAERLKGVDSTLKIQPAKLEDSAVYLCASRRAGDMNTEAFFGQGTRLTVV.

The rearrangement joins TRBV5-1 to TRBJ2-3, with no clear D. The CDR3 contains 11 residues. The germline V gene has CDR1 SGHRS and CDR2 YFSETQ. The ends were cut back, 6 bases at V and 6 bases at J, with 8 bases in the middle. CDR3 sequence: CASKIRDTQYF. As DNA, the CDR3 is TGCGCCAGCAAGATCAGGGATACGCAGTATTTT.

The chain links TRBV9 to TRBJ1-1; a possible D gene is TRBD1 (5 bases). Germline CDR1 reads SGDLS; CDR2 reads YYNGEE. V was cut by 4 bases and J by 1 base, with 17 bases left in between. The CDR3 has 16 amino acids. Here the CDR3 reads CASSPRDGGKNTEAFF. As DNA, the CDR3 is TGTGCCAGCAGCCCCCGGGACGGGGGAAAGAACACTGAAGCTTTCTTT.